The 22 T cell receptor beta chains presented below share a single source sample, sequenced in a study of metastatic and nonmetastatic thyroid tumors. With MiXCR, TCRdb reprocessed the PCR reads. This table has about 17,000 clones, approximately 28% appearing once. No treatment had been given to any patient before thyroid surgery. The specimen was tumor tissue. All receptors come from a male donor with papillary thyroid cancer or a benign thyroid nodule (not recorded which). Some clones in this sample may be carry-over from other donors' samples.

This clone has at least ten counts. The genes are TRBV10-2 and TRBJ2-7, with TRBD2 matching 12 bases. Per germline, CDR1 WSHSY and CDR2 SAAADI. The CDR3 spans 17 residues. Trimming cost V 5 bases and J 4 bases; bases outside gene matches: 12. In DNA form, the CDR3 reads TGCGCCAGCAGTCCTAACCGACTAGCGGGAGTAGGGTACGAGCAGTACTTC. It codes for CASSPNRLAGVGYEQYF.

This clone was counted only a few times. The gene calls are TRBV28 and TRBJ2-7; D remains ambiguous. V dropped 5 bases and J dropped 7 bases, with 15 bases sitting between them. Germline V gene sequence: CDR1 MDHEN, CDR2 SYDVKM. The CDR3 is 13 residues long. The CDR3 here is CASSGCVLAEQYF. The CDR3 coding sequence is TGTGCCAGCAGTGGGTGCGTCCTCGCTGAGCAGTACTTC.

This clone was seen only a few times. This may come from a read error, since a much larger clone is one base off. This rearrangement joins TRBV9 to TRBJ2-5; D not certain. From germline, CDR1 is SGDLS and CDR2 YYNGEE. The CDR3 totals 13 residues. Trimming left V 0 bases short and J 5 bases short, with 8 bases between. The CDR3 nucleotides read TGTGCCAGCAGCGTAGGGGTCCGGGAGACCCAGTACTTC. Its translation: CASSVGVRETQYF.

This clone was detected ten times or more. This sequence joins TRBV6-1 and TRBJ2-5; maybe TRBD2 (6 bases). CDR3 size: 13 residues. Germline lookup yields CDR1 MNHNS and CDR2 SASEGT. The ends were cut back, 5 bases at V and 3 bases at J, with 10 bases in the middle. Here the CDR3 DNA reads TGTGCCAGCAGTCGGGACTCAGAAGAGACCCAGTACTTC. The encoded protein is CASSRDSEETQYF.

A remark on this clone: Germline and junction disagree at one end, which may indicate a read error. The V call is TRBV2, the J call TRBJ1-1, with D unclear. CDR3 length equals 14 residues. In germline, CDR1 is SNHLY, CDR2 FYNNEI. The CDR3, as DNA: TGTGCCAGCAGTGGAGTCATTCCGAACAATGAAGCTTTCTTT. Translated, it gives CASSGVIPNNEAFF.

This clone was recorded at least ten times. The V call is TRBV7-9, the J call TRBJ2-7, with D possibly TRBD1 on 6 matching bases. CDR1 SEHNR and CDR2 FQNEAQ come from the germline V gene (reference sequence). The CDR3 is 14 amino acids. V was clipped by 4 bases and J by 0 bases, with 10 bases between them. This CDR3 is CASSSTGSSYEQYF. The CDR3, as DNA: TGTGCCAGCAGCTCAACAGGGAGCTCCTACGAGCAGTACTTC.

This clone was observed a single time. The conserved phenylalanine or tryptophan normally closing the CDR3 is absent here, so this likely arose from a read error. CDR3 sequence: CSARSPFGGPTDTQYS. CDR3 DNA sequence: TGCAGTGCCAGATCCCCCTTCGGGGGGCCCACAGATACGCAGTATTCT. The rearrangement links TRBV20-1 to TRBJ2-3; tentatively, D is TRBD2 (7 bases). The CDR3 runs to 16 residues. Germline CDR1 reads DFQATT; CDR2 reads SNEGSKA (reference sequence). The germline V and J ends were trimmed by 6 bases and 2 bases, with 21 bases remaining between them.

This clone is labeled as medium-sized (0.01 to 0.1%). The chain recombines TRBV6-1 with TRBJ1-1; 12 nucleotides align to TRBD1. Unmatched junction bases numbered 7, after V lost 5 bases and J lost 6 bases. Germline-derived CDR1 and CDR2 are MNHNS and SASEGT. The CDR3 has 15 residues. The DNA of the CDR3 is TGTGCCAGCAGTCCGCCGGGACAGGGGGCTGCTGAAGCTTTCTTT. This encodes CASSPPGQGAAEAFF.

V and J are TRBV20-1 and TRBJ2-7, with 8 bases aligning to TRBD2. Germline V gene data show CDR1 as DFQATT and CDR2 as SNEGSKA (reference sequence). This CDR3 region has 15 residues. The V and J ends lost 6 bases and 3 bases, in that order; junction bases with no gene match: 13. In DNA, the CDR3 is TGCAGTGCCCCCTCCCAACTAGCGGACATCTACGAGCAGTACTTC. Translation: CSAPSQLADIYEQYF.

This sequence joins TRBV24-1 and TRBJ2-3, with TRBD2 matching 12 bases. The CDR3 has 18 amino acids. Germline V gene sequence: CDR1 KGHDR, CDR2 SFDVKD. The V segment lost 1 base and the J segment 5 bases; nucleotides outside the gene matches: 9. The DNA of the CDR3 is TGTGCCACCAGTGATTTCGGGCTAGCGGGAGGGAAGGGAGATACGCAGTATTTT. Its translation: CATSDFGLAGGKGDTQYF.

This clone was recorded a few times. This chain uses TRBV28 with TRBJ2-7; D perhaps matches TRBD1 (6 bases). Trimming removed 2 bases at V and 2 bases at J, with 13 bases between. The CDR3 is 15 amino acids. The V gene's germline CDR1 is MDHEN and CDR2 SYDVKM. The CDR3 spells CASSLDWTATYEQYF. CDR3 coding DNA: TGTGCCAGCAGTTTAGACTGGACAGCTACCTACGAGCAGTACTTC.

By share, this clone ranks as medium-sized. The chain recombines TRBV20-1 with TRBJ2-1; TRBD2 aligns across 8 bases. The CDR3 runs to 12 residues. Germline CDR1 DFQATT, CDR2 SNEGSKA (reference sequence). V trimming: 7 bases; J trimming: 9 bases; junction bases outside the gene matches: 8. CDR3 in amino acids: CSGTSGGGEQFF. As DNA, the CDR3 is TGCAGTGGAACTAGCGGTGGAGGTGAGCAGTTCTTC.

A remark on this clone: Its ends do not fully match the called genes, so a read error is possible. V and J are TRBV5-1 and TRBJ2-7; no definite D call. CDR3 length: 14 amino acids. The germline V gene has CDR1 SGHRS and CDR2 YFSETQ. CDR3 in amino acids: CASSFSTSSYEQYF. The CDR3 DNA follows: TGTGCCAGCAGCTTCAGTACGAGCTCCTACGAGCAGTACTTC.

By share, this clone ranks as medium-sized. This rearrangement joins TRBV6-5 to TRBJ2-7, with D maybe TRBD1 (5 bases). Germline lookup yields CDR1 MNHEY and CDR2 SVGAGI. CDR3 length equals 15 residues. V dropped 0 bases and J dropped 5 bases, with 14 bases sitting between them. This CDR3 reads CASSYSIHQGHEQYF. The DNA of the CDR3 is TGTGCCAGCAGTTACTCGATTCACCAGGGCCACGAGCAGTACTTC.

By proportion, this clone is medium-sized. CDR3 in amino acids: CASSRAGGLNEQFF. The DNA for the CDR3 is TGCGCCAGCAGCCGAGCGGGAGGGTTAAATGAGCAGTTCTTC. The gene calls are TRBV5-1 and TRBJ2-1, with 10 bases that match TRBD2. This CDR3 region has 14 residues. Germline values: CDR1 SGHRS, CDR2 YFSETQ. V was clipped by 4 bases and J by 7 bases; unmatched bases: 5.

V and J are TRBV11-3 and TRBJ2-7; D not resolved. Deletions cut 5 bases from V and 3 bases from J, with 11 bases between. This CDR3 region has 13 residues. The V gene's germline CDR1 is SGHNT and CDR2 YENEEA. This CDR3 reads CASSLKPGYEQYF. The CDR3 nucleotides are TGTGCCAGCAGCCTAAAACCGGGCTACGAGCAGTACTTC.

This clone was seen a handful of times. This rearrangement joins TRBV27 to TRBJ2-3; no clear D gene. The CDR3 consists of 14 residues. From germline, CDR1 is MNHEY and CDR2 SMNVEV (reference sequence). Deletions cut 5 bases from V and 7 bases from J, with 16 bases between. The CDR3 is CASSTPGSINTQYF. CDR3 sequence (DNA): TGTGCCAGCAGTACCCCCGGGTCGATAAATACGCAGTATTTT.

This clone occurred a few times. The CDR3 DNA reads as TGTGCTAGTGGTCGACAGGGACATCAGCCCCAGCATTTT. This codes for CASGRQGHQPQHF. The chain couples TRBV12-5 to TRBJ1-5; TRBD1 aligns across 7 bases. Germline CDR1 and CDR2: LGHNT and FRNRAP. V lost 5 bases, J lost 5 bases, and 3 bases stayed unmatched. The CDR3 covers 13 residues. Complete variable domain (other parts from reference TRBV12-5 and TRBJ1-5): DARVTQTPRHKVTEMGQEVTMRCQPILGHNTVFWYRQTMMQGLELLAYFRNRAPLDDSGMPKDRFSAEMPDATLATLKIQPSEPRDSAVYFCASGRQGHQPQHFGDGTRLSIL.

By frequency in the sample, this clone is medium-sized. The chain recombines TRBV12-3 or TRBV12-4 with TRBJ1-2; 12 bases agree with TRBD1. The CDR3 covers 15 residues. V lost 5 bases to trimming and J lost 7 bases; unmatched junction nucleotides: 8. CDR3 DNA: TGTGCCAGCAGTCCCGCCGGGACAGGGGGCATTGGCTACACCTTC. Protein: CASSPAGTGGIGYTF.

The sample holds many counts of this clone. A read error may be the cause here, since a much bigger clone is one base away. The chain is built from TRBV12-3 or TRBV12-4 and TRBJ1-5; TRBD1 matches 10 bases. The CDR3 length is 15 residues. Trimming took 5 bases from V and 6 from J; bases not matched to a gene: 7. The CDR3: CASSRGQGGAQPQHF. In DNA, the CDR3 is TGTGCCAGCAGTAGAGGACAGGGGGGGGCTCAGCCCCAGCATTTT.

The chain recombines TRBV2 with TRBJ1-3; 8 bases are shared with TRBD1. The CDR3 contains 14 residues. The V gene end was trimmed by 9 bases and the J gene end by 7 bases; junction bases not matched to a gene: 11. Germline CDR1 is SNHLY and CDR2 is FYNNEI. The CDR3 sequence is CARKTGDCGNTIYF. The CDR3 nucleotides read TGTGCCAGAAAGACAGGGGACTGTGGGAACACCATATATTTT.

This clone was seen a handful of times. This chain links TRBV5-1 with TRBJ1-3; D unclear. Per the germline V gene, CDR1 is SGHRS and CDR2 is YFSETQ. The CDR3 consists of 14 residues. Deletions cut 7 bases from V and 2 bases from J, with 13 bases between. The CDR3 sequence: CASARETAGNTIYF. The DNA for the CDR3 is TGCGCCAGCGCCAGAGAAACAGCTGGAAACACCATATATTTT.